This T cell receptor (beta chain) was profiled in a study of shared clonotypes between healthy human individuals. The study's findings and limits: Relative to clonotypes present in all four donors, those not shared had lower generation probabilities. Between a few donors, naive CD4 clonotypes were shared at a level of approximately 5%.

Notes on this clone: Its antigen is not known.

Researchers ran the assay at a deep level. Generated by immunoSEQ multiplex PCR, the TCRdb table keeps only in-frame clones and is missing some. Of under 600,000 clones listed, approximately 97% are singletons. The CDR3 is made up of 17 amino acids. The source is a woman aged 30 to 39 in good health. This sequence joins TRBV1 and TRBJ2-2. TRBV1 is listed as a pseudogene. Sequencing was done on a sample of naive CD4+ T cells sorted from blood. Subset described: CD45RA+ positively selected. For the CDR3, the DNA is TGCACCAGCAGCCAAAATTGGGGGAGTGACTCGACCGGGGAGCTGTTTTTT. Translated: CTSSQNWGSDSTGELFF.